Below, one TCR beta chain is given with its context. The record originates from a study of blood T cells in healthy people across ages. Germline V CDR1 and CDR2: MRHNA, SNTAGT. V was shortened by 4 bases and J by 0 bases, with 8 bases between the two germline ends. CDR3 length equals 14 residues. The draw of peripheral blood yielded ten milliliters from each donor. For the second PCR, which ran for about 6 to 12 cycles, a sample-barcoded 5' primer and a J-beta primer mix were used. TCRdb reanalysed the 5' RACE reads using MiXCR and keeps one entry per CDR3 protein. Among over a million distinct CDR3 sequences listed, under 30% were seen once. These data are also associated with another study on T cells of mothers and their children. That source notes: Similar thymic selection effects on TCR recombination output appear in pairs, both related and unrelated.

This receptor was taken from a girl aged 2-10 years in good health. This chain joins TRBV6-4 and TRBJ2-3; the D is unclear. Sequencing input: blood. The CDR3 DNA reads TGTGCCAGCAGTGTCCAGCCAAGCACAGATACGCAGTATTTT. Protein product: CASSVQPSTDTQYF.